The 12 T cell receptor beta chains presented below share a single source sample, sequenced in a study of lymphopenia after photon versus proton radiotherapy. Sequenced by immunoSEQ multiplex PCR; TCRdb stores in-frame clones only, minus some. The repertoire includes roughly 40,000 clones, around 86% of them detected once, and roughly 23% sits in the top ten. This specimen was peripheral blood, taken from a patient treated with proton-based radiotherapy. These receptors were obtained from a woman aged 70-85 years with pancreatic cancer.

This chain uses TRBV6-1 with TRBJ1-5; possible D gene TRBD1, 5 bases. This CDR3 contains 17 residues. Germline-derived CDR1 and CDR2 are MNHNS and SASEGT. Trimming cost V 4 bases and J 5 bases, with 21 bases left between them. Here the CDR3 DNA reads TGTGCCAGCAGTGCCTCCTCCGGGACTTTAGGGGATCAGCCCCAGCATTTT. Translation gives CASSASSGTLGDQPQHF.

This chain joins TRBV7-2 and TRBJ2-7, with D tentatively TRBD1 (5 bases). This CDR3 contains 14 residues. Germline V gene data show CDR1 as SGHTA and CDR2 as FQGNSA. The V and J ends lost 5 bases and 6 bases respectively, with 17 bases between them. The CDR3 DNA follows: TGTGCCAGCAGCCTTGGTGGGTCCCAGGGCGAGCAGTACTTC. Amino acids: CASSLGGSQGEQYF.

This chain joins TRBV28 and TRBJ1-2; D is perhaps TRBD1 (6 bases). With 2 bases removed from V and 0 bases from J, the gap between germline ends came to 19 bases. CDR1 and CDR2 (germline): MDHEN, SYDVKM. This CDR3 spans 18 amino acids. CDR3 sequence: CASSLTPLYREANYGYTF. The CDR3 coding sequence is TGTGCCAGCAGTTTAACCCCACTGTACAGGGAAGCTAACTATGGCTACACCTTC.

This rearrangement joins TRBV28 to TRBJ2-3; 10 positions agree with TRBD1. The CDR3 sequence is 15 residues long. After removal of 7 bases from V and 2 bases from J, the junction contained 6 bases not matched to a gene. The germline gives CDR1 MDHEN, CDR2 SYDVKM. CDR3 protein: CASNPGQGNTDTQYF. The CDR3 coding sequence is TGTGCCAGCAATCCGGGACAGGGGAACACAGATACGCAGTATTTT.

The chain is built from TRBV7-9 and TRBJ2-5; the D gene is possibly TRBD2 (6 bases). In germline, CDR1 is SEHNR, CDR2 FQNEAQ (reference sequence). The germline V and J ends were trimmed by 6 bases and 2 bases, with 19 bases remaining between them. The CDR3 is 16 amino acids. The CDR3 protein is CASSFVGGSGQETQYF. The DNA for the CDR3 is TGTGCCAGCAGTTTTGTGGGGGGAAGTGGGCAAGAGACCCAGTACTTC.

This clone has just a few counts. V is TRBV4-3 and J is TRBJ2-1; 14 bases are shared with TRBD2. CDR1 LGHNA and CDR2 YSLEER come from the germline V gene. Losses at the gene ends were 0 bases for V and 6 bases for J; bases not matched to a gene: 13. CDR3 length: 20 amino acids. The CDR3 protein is CASSQDPSRGLAGEVNEQFF. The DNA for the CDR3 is TGCGCCAGCAGCCAAGACCCCTCGAGGGGACTAGCGGGAGAAGTCAATGAGCAGTTCTTC.

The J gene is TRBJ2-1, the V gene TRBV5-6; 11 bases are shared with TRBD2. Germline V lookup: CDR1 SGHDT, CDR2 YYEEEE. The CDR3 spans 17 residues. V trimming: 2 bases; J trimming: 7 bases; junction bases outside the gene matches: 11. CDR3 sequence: CASSLRGLADHRNEQFF. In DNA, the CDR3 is TGTGCCAGCAGCTTAAGGGGACTAGCGGATCATCGGAATGAGCAGTTCTTC.

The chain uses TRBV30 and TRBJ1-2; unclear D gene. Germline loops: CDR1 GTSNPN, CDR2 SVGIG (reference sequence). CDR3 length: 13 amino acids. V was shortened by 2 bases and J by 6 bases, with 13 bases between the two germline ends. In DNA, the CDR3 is TGTGCCTGGAGTCCAGGCTCGAAACATGGCTACACCTTC. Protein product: CAWSPGSKHGYTF. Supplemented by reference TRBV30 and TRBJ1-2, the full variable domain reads SQTIHQWPATLVQPVGSPLSLECTVEGTSNPNLYWYRQAAGRGLQLLFYSVGIGQISSEVPQNLSASRPQDRQFILSSKKLLLSDSGFYLCAWSPGSKHGYTFGSGTRLTVV.

DNA of the CDR3: TGTGCCAGCAGCCCTCCACCGAACCCCTACAATGAGCAGTTCTTC. This codes for CASSPPPNPYNEQFF. The rearrangement links TRBV5-6 to TRBJ2-1; D ambiguous. The V end lost 4 bases, the J end lost 2 bases, and 13 bases lay between the germline ends. The CDR3 extends over 15 amino acids. Germline CDR1 SGHDT, CDR2 YYEEEE.

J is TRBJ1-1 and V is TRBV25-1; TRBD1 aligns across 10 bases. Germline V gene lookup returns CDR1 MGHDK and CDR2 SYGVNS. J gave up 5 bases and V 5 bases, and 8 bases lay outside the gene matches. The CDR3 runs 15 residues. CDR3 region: CASSPLGQGKTEAFF. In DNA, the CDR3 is TGTGCCAGCAGTCCACTGGGACAGGGGAAGACTGAAGCTTTCTTT.

Written as DNA, the CDR3 is TGTGCCAGCAGCTTATCATCTGAGGCTAGCTACGAGCAGTACTTC. Its protein is CASSLSSEASYEQYF. This chain links TRBV7-9 with TRBJ2-7; no reliable D call. Per the germline V gene, CDR1 is SEHNR and CDR2 is FQNEAQ (reference sequence). This CDR3 has 15 amino acids. V gave up 2 bases and J gave up 3 bases, with 14 bases separating them.

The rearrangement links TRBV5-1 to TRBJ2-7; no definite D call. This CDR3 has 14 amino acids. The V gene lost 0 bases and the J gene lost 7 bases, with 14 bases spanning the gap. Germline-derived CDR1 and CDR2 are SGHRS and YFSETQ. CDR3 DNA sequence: TGCGCCAGCAGCTTGGCCTTCGCTTCGCGGGAGCAGTACTTC. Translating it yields CASSLAFASREQYF.